A selection of T cell receptor beta chains follows, all from one sample in a study of T-cell reconstitution after alpha-beta-depleted transplantation in children. Via MiXCR, TCRdb re-called the PCR reads, giving one row per CDR3 protein. The repertoire holds approximately 500,000 distinct CDR3 sequences, with 10% as singletons. Here the sequenced sample was PBMCs, taken before TCRalphabeta/CD19-depleted stem cell transplant. The receptors here all came from a child younger than 10 with inherited bone marrow failure, due to receive a stem cell transplant. The CDR3 runs from the conserved cysteine through the conserved F or W. Each record gives: J gene, V gene, D gene, clone size, CDR3 DNA, CDR3 protein. The D gene is left open where the match is weak. Expanded clones get a size class; other rows say once, few or many, or leave the size out.

J gene: TRBJ1-2
V gene: TRBV27
D gene: .
clone size: .
CDR3 DNA: TGTGCCAGCAGTTTATCGTTCGGGTACGGCTACACCTTC
CDR3 protein: CASSLSFGYGYTF

J gene: TRBJ2-3
V gene: TRBV3-1
D gene: TRBD2
clone size: .
CDR3 DNA: TGTGCCAGCAGCCAAGCACTAGCGGGAGTCACAGATACGCAGTATTTT
CDR3 protein: CASSQALAGVTDTQYF

J gene: TRBJ2-7
V gene: TRBV7-9
D gene: TRBD1
clone size: few
CDR3 DNA: TGTGCCAGCAGCGGGCTGGACAGGGCCGAGCAGTACTTC
CDR3 protein: CASSGLDRAEQYF

J gene: TRBJ2-4
V gene: TRBV30
D gene: .
clone size: many
CDR3 DNA: TGTGCCTGGAATCTACTAAGACCGGGACTAGCCAAAAACATTCAGTACTTC
CDR3 protein: CAWNLLRPGLAKNIQYF

J gene: TRBJ2-7
V gene: TRBV29-1
D gene: TRBD1
clone size: many
CDR3 DNA: TGCAGCGCAAAGGCAGGGGGTCGGGACGAGCAGTACTTC
CDR3 protein: CSAKAGGRDEQYF

J gene: TRBJ2-7
V gene: TRBV12-3/TRBV12-4
D gene: TRBD1
clone size: .
CDR3 DNA: TGTGCCAGCGGAGAGACAGGGTCCTACGAGCAGTACTTC
CDR3 protein: CASGETGSYEQYF

J gene: TRBJ2-6
V gene: TRBV5-1
D gene: TRBD1
clone size: many
CDR3 DNA: TGCGCCAGCAGCTTGGGGGGACAGGGGGCCGGGGCCAACGTCCTGACTTTC
CDR3 protein: CASSLGGQGAGANVLTF

J gene: TRBJ1-1
V gene: TRBV12-3/TRBV12-4
D gene: TRBD1
clone size: many
CDR3 DNA: TGTGCCAGCAACTCAGGGGGAACGACTGAAGCTTTCTTT
CDR3 protein: CASNSGGTTEAFF

J gene: TRBJ2-7
V gene: TRBV27
D gene: .
clone size: many
CDR3 DNA: TGTGCCAGCAGTCCGGGACCGTCATACTCCTACGAGCAGTACTTC
CDR3 protein: CASSPGPSYSYEQYF

J gene: TRBJ2-7
V gene: TRBV19
D gene: TRBD2
clone size: few
CDR3 DNA: TGTGCCAGTGCATCAGCGGGAGGGAACGAGCAGTACTTC
CDR3 protein: CASASAGGNEQYF

J gene: TRBJ2-1
V gene: TRBV29-1
D gene: .
clone size: many
CDR3 DNA: TGCAGCGCCCGAGTAGAGAGGAGCTCCTACAATGAGCAGTTCTTC
CDR3 protein: CSARVERSSYNEQFF

J gene: TRBJ2-2
V gene: TRBV6-5
D gene: .
clone size: many
CDR3 DNA: TGTGCCAGCAGTTATCGAGACTGGACCGGGGAGCTGTTTTTT
CDR3 protein: CASSYRDWTGELFF

J gene: TRBJ2-2
V gene: TRBV5-1
D gene: TRBD2
clone size: many
CDR3 DNA: TGCGCCAGCAGCCTGTCTAGCGGGAGCCCCACCGGGGAGCTGTTTTTT
CDR3 protein: CASSLSSGSPTGELFF

J gene: TRBJ1-2
V gene: TRBV6-5
D gene: TRBD1
clone size: many
CDR3 DNA: TGTGCCAGCAGTTACGGGGACAGGGGACGTGGCTACACCTTC
CDR3 protein: CASSYGDRGRGYTF

J gene: TRBJ2-1
V gene: TRBV5-2
D gene: .
clone size: .
CDR3 DNA: TGTGCCAGCATCTGGACTAGCGGTACTTTCAATGAGCAGTTCTTC
CDR3 protein: CASIWTSGTFNEQFF

J gene: TRBJ2-2
V gene: TRBV5-1
D gene: TRBD2
clone size: many
CDR3 DNA: TGCGCCAGCTCTCCCGGGAGGGCGAACACCGGGGAGCTGTTTTTT
CDR3 protein: CASSPGRANTGELFF

J gene: TRBJ2-3
V gene: TRBV5-5
D gene: TRBD1
clone size: many
CDR3 DNA: TGTGCCAGCAGCCCCCAGGGGGTCAACACAGATACGCAGTATTTT
CDR3 protein: CASSPQGVNTDTQYF

J gene: TRBJ2-3
V gene: TRBV7-2
D gene: TRBD1
clone size: many
CDR3 DNA: TGTGCCAGCAGCTCGCCGGGACAGGCGATTGGTACGCAGTATTTT
CDR3 protein: CASSSPGQAIGTQYF

J gene: TRBJ1-5
V gene: TRBV12-3/TRBV12-4
D gene: .
clone size: many
CDR3 DNA: TGTGCCAGCAGTTCGGGGTCCCACCGTCAGCCCCAGCATTTT
CDR3 protein: CASSSGSHRQPQHF

J gene: TRBJ2-1
V gene: TRBV27
D gene: .
clone size: many
CDR3 DNA: TGTGCCAGCAGTTTAAACCCAGGTATCTATGAGCAGTTCTTC
CDR3 protein: CASSLNPGIYEQFF

J gene: TRBJ1-2
V gene: TRBV20-1
D gene: .
clone size: .
CDR3 DNA: TGCAGTGCTATGCTAAAACCCGCTAACTATGGCTACACCTTC
CDR3 protein: CSAMLKPANYGYTF

J gene: TRBJ2-7
V gene: TRBV15
D gene: .
clone size: .
CDR3 DNA: TGTGCCACCAGCAGCAAGATAGGGGTACCCTACGAGCAGTACTTC
CDR3 protein: CATSSKIGVPYEQYF

J gene: TRBJ2-7
V gene: TRBV20-1
D gene: .
clone size: .
CDR3 DNA: TGCAGTGCTAAAGGACGGGGGCACGAGCAGTACTTC
CDR3 protein: CSAKGRGHEQYF

J gene: TRBJ2-1
V gene: TRBV6-7
D gene: TRBD2
clone size: .
CDR3 DNA: TGTGCTCCCGGGGGGACCATCATGAGGAGCGGGGACAATGAGCAGTTCTTC
CDR3 protein: CAPGGTIMRSGDNEQFF

J gene: TRBJ2-1
V gene: TRBV5-6
D gene: TRBD2
clone size: many
CDR3 DNA: TGTGCCAGCACCCCGGGACTAGCGGGTATTTCGCTCGCCCATGAGCAGTTCTTC
CDR3 protein: CASTPGLAGISLAHEQFF

J gene: TRBJ2-7
V gene: TRBV20-1
D gene: TRBD1
clone size: many
CDR3 DNA: TGCAGTGCCCCGGACAGGGCCTACGAGCAGTACTTC
CDR3 protein: CSAPDRAYEQYF

J gene: TRBJ1-5
V gene: TRBV11-2
D gene: .
clone size: .
CDR3 DNA: TGTGCCAGCAGCTTCGATGGACAGCTTAATCAGCCCCAGCATTTT
CDR3 protein: CASSFDGQLNQPQHF

J gene: TRBJ2-2
V gene: TRBV9
D gene: TRBD2
clone size: many
CDR3 DNA: TGTGCCAGCAGCTCACAACTAGCGGGAAGTAACACCGGGGAGCTGTTTTTT
CDR3 protein: CASSSQLAGSNTGELFF

J gene: TRBJ2-5
V gene: TRBV7-9
D gene: TRBD2
clone size: many
CDR3 DNA: TGTGCCAGCGGGCGGGAGGTACTGGAGACCCAGTACTTC
CDR3 protein: CASGREVLETQYF

J gene: TRBJ2-7
V gene: TRBV7-9
D gene: .
clone size: many
CDR3 DNA: TGTGCCAGCAGCTTATCGGGGGACGAGCAGTACTTC
CDR3 protein: CASSLSGDEQYF

J gene: TRBJ1-5
V gene: TRBV5-1
D gene: .
clone size: many
CDR3 DNA: TGCGCCAGCAGCTTTGCGGGGGGACGCAATCAGCCCCAGCATTTT
CDR3 protein: CASSFAGGRNQPQHF

J gene: TRBJ2-3
V gene: TRBV7-2
D gene: .
clone size: many
CDR3 DNA: TGTGCCAGCAGCTTAGCGCCGACGGGTGGGGAGATACCGCAGTATTTT
CDR3 protein: CASSLAPTGGEIPQYF

J gene: TRBJ2-5
V gene: TRBV12-3/TRBV12-4
D gene: .
clone size: many
CDR3 DNA: TGTGCCAGCAGTTTTGGGGGGACGGTGGAGACCCAGTACTTC
CDR3 protein: CASSFGGTVETQYF

J gene: TRBJ2-1
V gene: TRBV15
D gene: TRBD1
clone size: many
CDR3 DNA: TGTGCCACCAGCAGAGATCGAGACAGGGGGCGCGACAATGAGCAGTTCTTC
CDR3 protein: CATSRDRDRGRDNEQFF

J gene: TRBJ2-1
V gene: TRBV5-1
D gene: .
clone size: many
CDR3 DNA: TGCGCCAGCAGCTTGGCCCCACTGTACAATGAGCAGTTCTTC
CDR3 protein: CASSLAPLYNEQFF

J gene: TRBJ2-2
V gene: TRBV11-1
D gene: TRBD1
clone size: many
CDR3 DNA: TGTGCCAGCAGCTTAGAGGTCGGGACAGGGGTCCACACCGGGGAGCTGTTTTTT
CDR3 protein: CASSLEVGTGVHTGELFF

J gene: TRBJ2-7
V gene: TRBV6-5
D gene: TRBD2
clone size: few
CDR3 DNA: TGTGCCAGCAGTTACTTCAGCGGGAGTCACGAGCAGTACTTC
CDR3 protein: CASSYFSGSHEQYF

J gene: TRBJ2-1
V gene: TRBV10-3
D gene: TRBD2
clone size: many
CDR3 DNA: TGTGCCATCAGTGAGCCGGGACTAGCGGGGCTGGGTGAGCAGTTCTTC
CDR3 protein: CAISEPGLAGLGEQFF

J gene: TRBJ2-1
V gene: TRBV12-3/TRBV12-4
D gene: TRBD2
clone size: many
CDR3 DNA: TGTGCCAGCAGTCGACCGGGACTAGCGCCCAATGAGCAGTTCTTC
CDR3 protein: CASSRPGLAPNEQFF

J gene: TRBJ2-1
V gene: TRBV9
D gene: .
clone size: many
CDR3 DNA: TGTGCCAGCAGCGTTATGCCCTGGAACAATGAGCAGTTCTTC
CDR3 protein: CASSVMPWNNEQFF

J gene: TRBJ2-1
V gene: TRBV20-1
D gene: TRBD2
clone size: few
CDR3 DNA: TGCAGTGCTAGGCTTCCCGGGGCGGGAGGGGGATACAATGAGCAGTTCTTC
CDR3 protein: CSARLPGAGGGYNEQFF

J gene: TRBJ1-5
V gene: TRBV28
D gene: .
clone size: .
CDR3 DNA: TGTGCCAGCAGCATCCAGGGACAAAGAAACGATCAGCCCCAGCATTTT
CDR3 protein: CASSIQGQRNDQPQHF

J gene: TRBJ2-1
V gene: TRBV6-2/TRBV6-3
D gene: .
clone size: many
CDR3 DNA: TGTGCCAGCAGTTATGGTCCCAATGAGCAGTTCTTC
CDR3 protein: CASSYGPNEQFF

J gene: TRBJ2-1
V gene: TRBV9
D gene: TRBD2
clone size: .
CDR3 DNA: TGTGCCAGCAGCGTGGGTACGAGGAGCGGGAGGTTAGGCAATGAGCAGTTCTTC
CDR3 protein: CASSVGTRSGRLGNEQFF

J gene: TRBJ2-2
V gene: TRBV6-5
D gene: .
clone size: few
CDR3 DNA: TGTGCCAGCAGTTACTCGATACGGAGCGGTTACACCGGGGAGCTGTTTTTT
CDR3 protein: CASSYSIRSGYTGELFF

J gene: TRBJ2-1
V gene: TRBV5-6
D gene: .
clone size: .
CDR3 DNA: TGTGCCAGCAGCGACAGATTGATAGGCTACAATGAGCAGTTCTTC
CDR3 protein: CASSDRLIGYNEQFF

J gene: TRBJ1-1
V gene: TRBV5-1
D gene: .
clone size: many
CDR3 DNA: TGCGCCAGCAGCTTGCGGGGGGCCGGGGACACTGAAGCTTTCTTT
CDR3 protein: CASSLRGAGDTEAFF

J gene: TRBJ2-2
V gene: TRBV27
D gene: TRBD2
clone size: .
CDR3 DNA: TGTGCCAGCTCCCCCCGCGGGCTAGCGGGAGGCACCGGGGAGCTGTTTTTT
CDR3 protein: CASSPRGLAGGTGELFF

J gene: TRBJ2-7
V gene: TRBV27
D gene: .
clone size: few
CDR3 DNA: TGTGCCAGCAGTAATTGGGGGGGACAGGCGTCCTACGAGCAGTACTTC
CDR3 protein: CASSNWGGQASYEQYF

J gene: TRBJ2-2
V gene: TRBV12-3/TRBV12-4
D gene: TRBD1
clone size: many
CDR3 DNA: TGTGCCAGCAGTTTAGGACAGGGGTCCGGGGAGCTGTTTTTT
CDR3 protein: CASSLGQGSGELFF

J gene: TRBJ2-7
V gene: TRBV5-4
D gene: .
clone size: .
CDR3 DNA: TGTGCCAGCAGCTCTCGGGACGTTTCCGAGCAGTACTTC
CDR3 protein: CASSSRDVSEQYF

J gene: TRBJ2-1
V gene: TRBV23-1
D gene: TRBD2
clone size: few
CDR3 DNA: TGCGCCAGCCGAATAGCGGGATGGGGCTCCTACAATGAGCAGTTCTTC
CDR3 protein: CASRIAGWGSYNEQFF

J gene: TRBJ2-7
V gene: TRBV15
D gene: .
clone size: many
CDR3 DNA: TGTGCCACCAGAGCCTCACTAATGCGCGAGCAGTACTTC
CDR3 protein: CATRASLMREQYF

J gene: TRBJ2-2
V gene: TRBV30
D gene: TRBD2
clone size: .
CDR3 DNA: TGTGCCTGGAGCGGGCCGGGGAGGGAAAGAGGCGGGGAGCTGTTTTTT
CDR3 protein: CAWSGPGRERGGELFF

J gene: TRBJ2-1
V gene: TRBV11-2
D gene: TRBD2
clone size: many
CDR3 DNA: TGTGCCAGCAGCCTAGCGGCACGGGACCCCTCCAATGAGCAGTTCTTC
CDR3 protein: CASSLAARDPSNEQFF

J gene: TRBJ2-3
V gene: TRBV9
D gene: .
clone size: many
CDR3 DNA: TGTGCCAGCAGCGTAGCTTTCCGGCAGGGAGACGCAGATACGCAGTATTTT
CDR3 protein: CASSVAFRQGDADTQYF

J gene: TRBJ2-1
V gene: TRBV6-5
D gene: TRBD2
clone size: many
CDR3 DNA: TGTGCCAGCAGTCCGGGACTAGTTCTGTTCAATGAGCAGTTCTTC
CDR3 protein: CASSPGLVLFNEQFF

J gene: TRBJ2-2
V gene: TRBV7-2
D gene: TRBD2
clone size: .
CDR3 DNA: TGTGCCAGCAGCTTATTGCTAGCGGGAAACCCGAACACCGGGGAGCTGTTTTTT
CDR3 protein: CASSLLLAGNPNTGELFF